A single sample gave rise to the 13 T cell receptor beta chains below, sequenced in a study of early T cells in non-severe SARS-CoV-2 infection. From the 5' RACE reads, TCRdb called clonotypes with MiXCR, one entry per CDR3 protein. The sample yields more than 20,000 distinct CDR3 sequences, less than 4.5% seen once. Specimen: whole blood. These receptors were collected from an adult who was a healthcare worker with PCR-confirmed SARS-CoV-2 infection or an uninfected control (not recorded which).

This clonotype was picked up a small number of times. The chain employs TRBV11-2 and TRBJ2-2; D is unresolved. V gave up 2 bases and J gave up 2 bases, with 9 bases separating them. The CDR3 consists of 15 residues. CDR1 is SGHAT, CDR2 FQNNGV, per germline. CDR3 in DNA: TGTGCCAGCAGCTTAAAAATGAGAAACACCGGGGAGCTGTTTTTT. It codes for CASSLKMRNTGELFF.

This clonotype was counted only a few times. The V and J genes are TRBV5-8 and TRBJ1-6; D is possibly TRBD1 (5 bases). This CDR3 spans 16 amino acids. Trimming left V 0 bases short and J 13 bases short, with 20 bases between. Per the germline V gene, CDR1 is SGHTS and CDR2 is YDEGEE. CDR3 amino acids: CASSLDLGDSVMPLHF. CDR3 sequence (DNA): TGTGCCAGCAGCTTGGATCTGGGGGATTCGGTGATGCCCCTCCACTTT.

This clonotype has only a few counts. The J gene is TRBJ2-5, the V gene TRBV6-5; 7 nucleotides match TRBD2. V dropped 6 bases and J dropped 6; count of bases not matched to a gene: 13. The germline gives CDR1 MNHEY, CDR2 SVGAGI. This CDR3 has 15 residues. CDR3 loop: CASRPQTGRVKTQYF. CDR3 DNA: TGTGCCAGCAGACCCCAGACGGGGAGGGTAAAGACCCAGTACTTC.

This clonotype occurred a few times. V usage is TRBV20-1 and J usage is TRBJ2-5, with TRBD1 identical over 8 bases. Germline lookup yields CDR1 DFQATT and CDR2 SNEGSKA (reference sequence). Losses at the gene ends were 7 bases for V and 6 bases for J; bases not matched to a gene: 7. CDR3 length: 12 amino acids. The CDR3 is CSVRGTGQTQYF. The CDR3 DNA sequence: TGCAGTGTCCGTGGGACAGGACAGACCCAGTACTTC.

This clonotype occurred many times. V usage is TRBV20-1 and J usage is TRBJ2-7; D gene unclear. CDR1 is DFQATT, CDR2 SNEGSKA, per germline (reference sequence). Trimming pared 5 bases from V and 7 bases from J, leaving 21 bases between. This CDR3 has 14 residues. The DNA of the CDR3 is TGCAGTGCTCGTTTCTACGGCGATCCTGGGGAGCAGTACTTC. Its translation is CSARFYGDPGEQYF.

Many counts were recorded for this clonotype. The chain is built from TRBV5-4 and TRBJ2-1, with D perhaps matching TRBD1 (5 bases). With 9 bases removed from V and 5 bases from J, the gap between germline ends came to 18 bases. The CDR3 runs to 14 residues. CDR1 and CDR2 (germline): SGHNT, YYREEE (reference sequence). In DNA form, the CDR3 reads TGTGCCATCACGGTTTTCAGGGAAAACAATGAGCAGTTCTTC. Protein: CAITVFRENNEQFF.

V and J are TRBV6-1 and TRBJ2-2; possible D gene TRBD2, 5 bases. CDR1 MNHNS and CDR2 SASEGT come from the germline V gene. The CDR3 sequence is 17 residues long. The V end was cut by 1 base, the J end by 5 bases, with 17 bases between. CDR3 bases: TGTGCCAGCAGTGAAGTTCCGGGGTTCAGAGGGACCGGGGAGCTGTTTTTT. This encodes CASSEVPGFRGTGELFF.

This clonotype was recorded at least ten times. V usage is TRBV5-1 and J usage is TRBJ1-2, with D hard to call. CDR3 length: 13 amino acids. Germline CDR1 is SGHRS and CDR2 is YFSETQ. Trimming took off 4 bases at V and 4 bases at J, with 11 bases between the two ends. The CDR3 reads CASSTTPGYGYTF. For the CDR3, the DNA is TGCGCCAGCAGCACTACTCCGGGCTATGGCTACACCTTC.

This clonotype was seen many times. This rearrangement joins TRBV7-2 to TRBJ1-6; D is perhaps TRBD1 (5 bases). CDR1 and CDR2 from the germline V gene are SGHTA and FQGNSA. This CDR3 comprises 18 residues. V was shortened by 3 bases and J by 0 bases, with 15 bases between the two germline ends. The CDR3 coding sequence is TGTGCCAGCAGCTTCTTCGGGACGGCGAGCTCCTATAATTCACCCCTCCACTTT. Amino acids: CASSFFGTASSYNSPLHF.

The table lists this clonotype with many counts. The chain employs TRBV7-2 and TRBJ1-2; no clear D. CDR1 SGHTA and CDR2 FQGNSA come from the germline V gene. Trimming removed 2 bases at V and 0 bases at J, with 13 bases between. The CDR3 is 16 residues long. The CDR3, as DNA: TGTGCCAGCAGCTTAAATCTCCGGGGTCCTAACTATGGCTACACCTTC. The encoded protein is CASSLNLRGPNYGYTF.

This clonotype was counted ten times or more. The chain couples TRBV19 to TRBJ2-6; TRBD2 might be the D (5 bases). CDR3 size: 17 residues. Germline values: CDR1 LNHDA, CDR2 SQIVND (reference sequence). Trimming shortened V by 4 bases and J by 0 bases, and 13 bases separated the two germline ends. The CDR3 spells CASSKGNGVSGANVLTF. The CDR3 bases are TGTGCCAGTAGTAAAGGGAACGGGGTCTCTGGGGCCAACGTCCTGACTTTC.

This clonotype was detected many times. This chain joins TRBV29-1 and TRBJ1-2, with D uncertain. In germline, CDR1 is SQVTM, CDR2 ANQGSEA. V was trimmed by 7 bases and J by 4 bases, leaving 13 bases between them. The CDR3 covers 12 residues. The CDR3: CSAPDGLYGYTF. The CDR3 nucleotides read TGCAGCGCCCCGGACGGTCTCTATGGCTACACCTTC.

This clonotype was counted a few times. The V call is TRBV12-5, the J call TRBJ1-1; no clear D. Per germline, CDR1 LGHNT and CDR2 FRNRAP. V was clipped by 3 bases and J by 3 bases, with 14 bases between them. This CDR3 is built from 15 residues. The CDR3 is CASGLTREEDTEAFF. The CDR3 DNA is TGTGCTAGTGGTTTAACCCGGGAGGAGGACACTGAAGCTTTCTTT.